What follows are 26 T cell receptor beta chains derived from one specimen sequenced in a study of siplizumab effects on memory and regulatory T cells. The assay was immunoSEQ multiplex PCR, and TCRdb's table has in-frame clones only and misses some. The sample has roughly 100,000 clones; 93% are singletons. Sequencing was performed on Tregs sorted from blood. The source of these receptors is a human donor in good health.

The chain recombines TRBV5-1 with TRBJ2-7, with 14 bases that match TRBD2. Trimming removed 5 bases from V and 0 bases from J; junction bases left unmatched: 13. CDR3 length: 19 amino acids. Per germline, CDR1 SGHRS and CDR2 YFSETQ. The chain's CDR3 is CASRQIKGLAGESSYEQYF. The DNA for the CDR3 is TGCGCCAGCAGACAGATTAAGGGACTAGCGGGGGAGAGCTCCTACGAGCAGTACTTC. Full variable domain (outside the CDR3, taken from reference TRBV5-1 and TRBJ2-7): KAGVTQTPRYLIKTRGQQVTLSCSPISGHRSVSWYQQTPGQGLQFLFEYFSETQRNKGNFPGRFSGRQFSNSRSEMNVSTLELGDSALYLCASRQIKGLAGESSYEQYFGPGTRLTVT.

The gene calls are TRBV7-9 and TRBJ1-2, with D perhaps TRBD1 (5 bases). Trimming pared 4 bases from V and 11 bases from J, leaving 20 bases between. Germline V gives CDR1 SEHNR, CDR2 FQNEAQ (reference sequence). CDR3 length equals 14 residues. The CDR3 here is CASSSDRDGLKYTF. CDR3 DNA sequence: TGTGCCAGCAGCTCCGACCGGGACGGCTTGAAATACACCTTC.

This chain links TRBV18 with TRBJ2-7; D is unclear. CDR3 length equals 15 residues. CDR1 is KGHSH, CDR2 LQKENI, per germline. Deletions cut 0 bases from V and 0 bases from J, with 9 bases between. This CDR3 is CASSPPKGGSYEQYF. The CDR3 DNA reads as TGTGCCAGCTCACCACCGAAGGGCGGCTCCTACGAGCAGTACTTC.

V gene TRBV19 combines with J gene TRBJ2-7, with 8 bases aligning to TRBD1. CDR3 length: 15 residues. With V trimmed by 3 bases and J by 5 bases, 9 bases remained unmatched. Looked up from germline, CDR1 is LNHDA and CDR2 is SQIVND (reference sequence). The CDR3 nucleotides are TGTGCCAGTAGTATGCAACGACAGGGGAGCAACGAGCAGTACTTC. As protein: CASSMQRQGSNEQYF.

The chain couples TRBV5-1 to TRBJ2-7; D might be TRBD1 or TRBD2, each matching 5 bases. The germline CDR1 and CDR2 sequences are SGHRS and YFSETQ. The CDR3 extends over 12 amino acids. V dropped 4 bases and J dropped 3 bases, with 8 bases sitting between them. The CDR3 nucleotides are TGCGCCAGCAGCCGGGACCTCTACGAGCAGTACTTC. It codes for CASSRDLYEQYF.

This chain uses TRBV7-8 with TRBJ2-5, with 8 bases aligning to TRBD2. This CDR3 is 14 amino acids long. V shed 3 bases and J 3 bases; nucleotides not matched to a gene: 3. The germline V gene has CDR1 SGHVS and CDR2 FQNEAQ. CDR3 bases: TGTGCCAGCAGCTTGCAACTAGCGGAAGAGACCCAGTACTTC. Translating it yields CASSLQLAEETQYF.

The J gene is TRBJ2-5, the V gene TRBV7-9; 7 bases agree with TRBD1. The CDR3 loop spans 14 amino acids. Germline V gene data show CDR1 as SEHNR and CDR2 as FQNEAQ (reference sequence). The V segment lost 1 base and the J segment 1 base; nucleotides outside the gene matches: 0. The CDR3 region is CASSLDRGQETQYF. The CDR3 bases are TGTGCCAGCAGCTTAGACAGGGGCCAAGAGACCCAGTACTTC.

This sequence joins TRBV9 and TRBJ1-5; D uncertain. CDR3 size: 14 residues. Germline CDR1 reads SGDLS; CDR2 reads YYNGEE. Trimming stripped 4 bases from V and 8 bases from J, with 16 bases between. DNA for the CDR3: TGTGCCAGCAGCCGGGCCAATGAGTTTGAGCCCCAGCATTTT. Its translation is CASSRANEFEPQHF.

The V gene is TRBV19, the J gene TRBJ2-1, with D possibly being TRBD2 (6 bases). V was cut by 0 bases and J by 2 bases, with 17 bases left in between. This CDR3 contains 18 residues. Germline V lookup: CDR1 LNHDA, CDR2 SQIVND (reference sequence). The CDR3 here is CASSIDRTTGLTYNEQFF. Written as DNA, the CDR3 is TGTGCCAGTAGTATAGATCGGACTACAGGTCTCACCTACAATGAGCAGTTCTTC.

The V gene is TRBV19, the J gene TRBJ1-2; D perhaps matches TRBD1 (6 bases). The germline V gene has CDR1 LNHDA and CDR2 SQIVND (reference sequence). Trimming shortened V by 3 bases and J by 4 bases, and 18 bases separated the two germline ends. There are 16 residues in the CDR3. CDR3 nucleotide sequence: TGTGCCAGTAGTATCCTGGAACAGGGAAGGGGCTATGGCTACACCTTC. This translates into CASSILEQGRGYGYTF.

This clone was observed a single time. The chain recombines TRBV6-1 with TRBJ1-1, with D unclear. From germline, CDR1 is MNHNS and CDR2 SASEGT. V dropped 5 bases and J dropped 1 base, with 11 bases sitting between them. This CDR3 comprises 14 residues. The CDR3 spells CASSTQLGNTEAFF. Here the CDR3 DNA reads TGTGCCAGCAGTACCCAGTTAGGGAACACTGAAGCTTTCTTT.

The CDR3 is CASSRPGYGYTF. DNA of the CDR3: TGTGCCAGCAGTCGGCCCGGATATGGCTACACCTTC. The chain is built from TRBV27 and TRBJ1-2; D not certain. Between the trimmed V and J ends, which lost 5 bases and 5 bases, there was a span of 9 bases. The CDR3 spans 12 residues. Germline V CDR1 and CDR2: MNHEY, SMNVEV (reference sequence).

This clone was found a few times. The rearrangement uses TRBV7-9 and TRBJ1-4, with 7 bases lining up with TRBD1. Trimming cost V 4 bases and J 6 bases; bases outside gene matches: 14. CDR3 length: 17 residues. Germline V lookup: CDR1 SEHNR, CDR2 FQNEAQ (reference sequence). CDR3 in amino acids: CASSSGPTGVGDEKLFF. CDR3 nucleotides: TGTGCCAGCAGCTCGGGTCCAACAGGGGTCGGGGATGAAAAACTGTTTTTT.

The chain links TRBV29-1 to TRBJ1-6, with D possibly being TRBD1 (6 bases). With 1 base removed from V and 3 bases from J, the gap between germline ends came to 16 bases. The germline CDR1 and CDR2 sequences are SQVTM and ANQGSEA. The CDR3 is made up of 17 amino acids. CDR3 in DNA: TGCAGCGTTGAAGCTAAGAAGGACAGCCTCTATAATTCACCCCTCCACTTT. Amino acids: CSVEAKKDSLYNSPLHF.

Only one count was recorded for this clone. The genes are TRBV19 and TRBJ1-5; 10 positions agree with TRBD1. CDR3 length: 16 residues. Germline V gene sequence: CDR1 LNHDA, CDR2 SQIVND (reference sequence). The ends lost 4 bases at V and 6 bases at J; junction bases unmatched: 9. CDR3: CASSRLPGQGPQPQHF. CDR3 nucleotide sequence: TGTGCCAGTAGTAGACTCCCGGGACAGGGGCCTCAGCCCCAGCATTTT.

V usage is TRBV5-1 and J usage is TRBJ2-1, with TRBD1 as a possible D gene (5 bases). The CDR3 is made up of 15 amino acids. Germline values: CDR1 SGHRS, CDR2 YFSETQ. V dropped 4 bases and J dropped 4 bases, with 15 bases sitting between them. CDR3 protein: CASSPQARLYNEQFF. The DNA of the CDR3 is TGCGCCAGCAGCCCACAGGCGCGACTTTACAATGAGCAGTTCTTC.

CDR3 sequence reads: CASSLTVDYGYTF. The CDR3 DNA reads TGTGCCAGCTCACTCACAGTAGACTATGGCTACACCTTC. The rearrangement uses TRBV18 and TRBJ1-2, with D unresolved. The CDR3 sequence is 13 residues long. Looked up from germline, CDR1 is KGHSH and CDR2 is LQKENI. The V end lost 4 bases, the J end lost 3 bases, and 9 bases lay between the germline ends.

The chain recombines TRBV19 with TRBJ2-2; D gene unclear. The CDR3 totals 14 residues. CDR1 LNHDA and CDR2 SQIVND come from the germline V gene (reference sequence). Trimming shortened V by 3 bases and J by 4 bases, and 9 bases separated the two germline ends. CDR3 region: CASSIMTGTGELFF. The CDR3 DNA reads TGTGCCAGTAGTATCATGACGGGCACCGGGGAGCTGTTTTTT.

The chain employs TRBV5-1 and TRBJ1-1, with D possibly matching TRBD1 (6 bases). There are 13 residues in the CDR3. Germline V gene lookup returns CDR1 SGHRS and CDR2 YFSETQ. V lost 2 bases to trimming and J lost 5 bases, with 10 bases between them. The CDR3: CASSFQGRTEAFF. The DNA of the CDR3 is TGCGCCAGCAGCTTTCAGGGGAGGACTGAAGCTTTCTTT.

The V call is TRBV4-1, the J call TRBJ1-2; D might be TRBD1 (5 bases). The CDR3 is 14 residues long. V was shortened by 0 bases and J by 7 bases, with 12 bases between the two germline ends. The germline V gene encodes CDR1 MGHRA and CDR2 YSYEKL. The CDR3 DNA follows: TGCGCCAGCAGCCAAGATCAGGGCAGGGTTGGCTACACCTTC. Amino acids: CASSQDQGRVGYTF.

V usage is TRBV6-1 and J usage is TRBJ1-5; the D gene is possibly TRBD1 (5 bases). Germline CDR1 is MNHNS and CDR2 is SASEGT. The CDR3 runs to 14 residues. The V and J ends lost 6 bases and 3 bases respectively, with 12 bases between them. The CDR3 sequence is CASRRRGFNQPQHF. The CDR3 coding sequence is TGTGCCAGCAGGAGGAGGGGTTTCAATCAGCCCCAGCATTTT.

The chain links TRBV29-1 to TRBJ2-3; 8 positions agree with TRBD2. The CDR3 extends over 14 amino acids. The junction had 7 bases not matched to a gene; V was cut back by 5 bases and J by 3 bases. CDR1 SQVTM and CDR2 ANQGSEA come from the germline V gene. This chain's CDR3 is CSVRQAGVTDTQYF. In DNA, the CDR3 is TGCAGCGTTCGTCAAGCGGGAGTAACAGATACGCAGTATTTT.

The chain combines TRBV6-1 with TRBJ1-2, with D unclear. Trimming removed 2 bases from V and 11 bases from J, with 12 bases in between. The CDR3 runs to 12 residues. Germline V CDR1 and CDR2: MNHNS, SASEGT. CDR3 amino acids: CASSEIKSGYTF. DNA of the CDR3: TGTGCCAGCAGTGAAATTAAATCGGGGTACACCTTC.

The rearrangement uses TRBV11-2 and TRBJ2-5; TRBD2 might be the D (6 bases). The CDR3 consists of 15 residues. Trimming removed 1 base from V and 2 bases from J, with 11 bases in between. Germline lookup yields CDR1 SGHAT and CDR2 FQNNGV. For the CDR3, the DNA is TGTGCCAGCAGCTTAGGGGGACTGCTGCAAGAGACCCAGTACTTC. This encodes CASSLGGLLQETQYF.

The chain uses TRBV28 and TRBJ2-7; no reliable D call. The CDR3 spans 12 residues. Germline V gene lookup returns CDR1 MDHEN and CDR2 SYDVKM. Trimming stripped 3 bases from V and 7 bases from J, with 10 bases between. CDR3 bases: TGTGCCAGCAGTTTGCTGGCTGGAGAGCAGTACTTC. As protein: CASSLLAGEQYF.

This chain uses TRBV4-3 with TRBJ1-1; maybe TRBD1 (6 bases). Between the trimmed V and J ends, which lost 4 bases and 4 bases, there was a span of 13 bases. In germline, CDR1 is LGHNA, CDR2 YSLEER. This CDR3 is 14 amino acids long. In DNA form, the CDR3 reads TGCGCCAGCAGCCTGGACAGAACCAGCACTGAAGCTTTCTTT. It is translated as CASSLDRTSTEAFF.